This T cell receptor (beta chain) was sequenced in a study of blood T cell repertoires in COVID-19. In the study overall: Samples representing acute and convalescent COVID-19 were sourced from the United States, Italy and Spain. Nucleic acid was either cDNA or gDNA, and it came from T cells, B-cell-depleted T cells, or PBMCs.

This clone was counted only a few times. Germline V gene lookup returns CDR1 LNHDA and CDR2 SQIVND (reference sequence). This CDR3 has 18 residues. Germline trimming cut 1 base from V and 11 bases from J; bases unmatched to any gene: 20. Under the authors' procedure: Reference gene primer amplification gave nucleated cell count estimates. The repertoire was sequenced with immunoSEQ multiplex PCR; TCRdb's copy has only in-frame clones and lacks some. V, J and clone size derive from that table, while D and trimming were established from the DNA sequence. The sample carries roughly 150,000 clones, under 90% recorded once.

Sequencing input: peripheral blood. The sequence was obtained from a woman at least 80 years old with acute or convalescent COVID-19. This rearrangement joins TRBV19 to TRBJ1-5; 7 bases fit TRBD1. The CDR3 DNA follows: TGTGCCAGTAGTATAGCTGCCAGGGGGACACTGAATAGAAGAGCCCAGCATTTT. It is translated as CASSIAARGTLNRRAQHF. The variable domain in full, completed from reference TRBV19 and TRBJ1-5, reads DGGITQSPKYLFRKEGQNVTLSCEQNLNHDAMYWYRQDPGQGLRLIYYSQIVNDFQKGDIAEGYSVSREKKESFPLTVTSAQKNPTAFYLCASSIAARGTLNRRAQHFGDGTRLSIL.